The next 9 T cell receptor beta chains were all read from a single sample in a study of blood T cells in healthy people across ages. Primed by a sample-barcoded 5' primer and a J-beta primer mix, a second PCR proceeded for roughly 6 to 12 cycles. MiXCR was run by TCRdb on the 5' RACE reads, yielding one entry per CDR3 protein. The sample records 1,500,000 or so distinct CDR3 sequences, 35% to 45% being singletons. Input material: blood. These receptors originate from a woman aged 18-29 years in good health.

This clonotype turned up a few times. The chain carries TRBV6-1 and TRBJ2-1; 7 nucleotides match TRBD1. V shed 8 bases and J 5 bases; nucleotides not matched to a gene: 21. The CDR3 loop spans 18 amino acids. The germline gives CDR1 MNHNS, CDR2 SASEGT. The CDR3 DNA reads TGTGCCAGCGGAAAAGGCCAGGGGGTGAAAATTGGGAACAATGAGCAGTTCTTC. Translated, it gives CASGKGQGVKIGNNEQFF.

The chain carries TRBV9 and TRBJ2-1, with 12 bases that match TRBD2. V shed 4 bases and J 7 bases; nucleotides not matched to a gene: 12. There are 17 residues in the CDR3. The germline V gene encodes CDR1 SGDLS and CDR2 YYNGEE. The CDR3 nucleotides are TGTGCCAGCAGCCCTAGACTAGCGGGAGAAGGGACAAATGAGCAGTTCTTC. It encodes CASSPRLAGEGTNEQFF.

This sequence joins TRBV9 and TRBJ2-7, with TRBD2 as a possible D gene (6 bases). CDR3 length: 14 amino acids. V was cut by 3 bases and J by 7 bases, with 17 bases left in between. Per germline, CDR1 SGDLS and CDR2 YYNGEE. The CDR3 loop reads CASSARGDSNEQYF. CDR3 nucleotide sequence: TGTGCCAGCAGCGCCCGCGGGGATTCCAATGAGCAGTACTTC. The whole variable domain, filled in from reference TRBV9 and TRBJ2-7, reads DSGVTQTPKHLITATGQRVTLRCSPRSGDLSVYWYQQSLDQGLQFLIQYYNGEERAKGNILERFSAQQFPDLHSELNLSSLELGDSALYFCASSARGDSNEQYFGPGTRLTVT.

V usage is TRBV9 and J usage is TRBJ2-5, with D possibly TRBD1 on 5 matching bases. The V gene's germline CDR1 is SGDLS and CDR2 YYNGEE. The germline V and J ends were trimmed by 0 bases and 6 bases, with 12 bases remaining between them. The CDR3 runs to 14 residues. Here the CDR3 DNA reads TGTGCCAGCAGCGTAGACAGGTTCAGTCAGACCCAGTACTTC. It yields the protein CASSVDRFSQTQYF.

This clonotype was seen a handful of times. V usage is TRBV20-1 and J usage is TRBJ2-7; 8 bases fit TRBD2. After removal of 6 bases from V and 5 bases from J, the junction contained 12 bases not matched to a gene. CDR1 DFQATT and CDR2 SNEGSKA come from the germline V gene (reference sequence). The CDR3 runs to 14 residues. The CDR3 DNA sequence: TGCAGTGCCCCGGCCCAAGCGGGAGTAGACGAGCAGTACTTC. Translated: CSAPAQAGVDEQYF.

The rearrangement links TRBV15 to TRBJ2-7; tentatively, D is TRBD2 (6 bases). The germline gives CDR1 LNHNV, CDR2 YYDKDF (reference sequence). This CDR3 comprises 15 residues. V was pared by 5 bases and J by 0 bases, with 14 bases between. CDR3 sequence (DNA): TGTGCCACCAGCGAGGGTAGCGGCTACTCCTACGAGCAGTACTTC. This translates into CATSEGSGYSYEQYF.

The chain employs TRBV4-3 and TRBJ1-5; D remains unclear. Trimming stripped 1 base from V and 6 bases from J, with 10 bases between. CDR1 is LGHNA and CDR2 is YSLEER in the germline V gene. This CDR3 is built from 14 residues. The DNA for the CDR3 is TGCGCCAGCAGCCAAGGAGGGCTAGGTCAGCCCCAGCATTTT. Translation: CASSQGGLGQPQHF.

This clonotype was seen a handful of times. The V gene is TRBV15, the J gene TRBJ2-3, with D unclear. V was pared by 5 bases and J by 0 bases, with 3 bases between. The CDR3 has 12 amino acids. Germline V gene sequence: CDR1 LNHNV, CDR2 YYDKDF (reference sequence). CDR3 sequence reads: CATSQSTDTQYF. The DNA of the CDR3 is TGTGCCACCAGCCAGAGCACAGATACGCAGTATTTT.

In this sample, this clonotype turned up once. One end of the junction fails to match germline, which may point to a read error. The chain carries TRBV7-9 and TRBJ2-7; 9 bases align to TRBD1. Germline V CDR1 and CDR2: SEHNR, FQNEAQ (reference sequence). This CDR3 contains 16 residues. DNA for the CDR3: TGTGCCAACAGCTCGACGACGGGACAGGGTGGCTACGAGCAGTACTTC. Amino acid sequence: CANSSTTGQGGYEQYF.